These 16 T cell receptor beta chains were sequenced from one sample in a study of blood T cell repertoires in COVID-19. Sequencing used immunoSEQ multiplex PCR; TCRdb keeps in-frame clones, though not all of them. The table lists some 140,000 clones, 80% to 85% of them singletons. Sequencing was done on a sample of peripheral blood. These receptors originate from a man aged 60 to 69 with acute or convalescent COVID-19.

The chain couples TRBV27 to TRBJ1-5; D is ambiguous. V dropped 4 bases and J dropped 1 base, with 5 bases sitting between them. This CDR3 region has 13 residues. Germline assignment: CDR1 MNHEY and CDR2 SMNVEV (reference sequence). The CDR3 here is CASSSGSNQPQHF. CDR3 coding DNA: TGTGCCAGCAGTTCCGGGAGCAATCAGCCCCAGCATTTT.

V is TRBV7-2 and J is TRBJ2-7; D unclear. Germline CDR1 SGHTA, CDR2 FQGNSA. Trimming left V 2 bases short and J 5 bases short, with 10 bases between. CDR3 length: 13 amino acids. This chain's CDR3 is CASSLPWRNEQYF. The CDR3 DNA sequence: TGTGCCAGCAGCTTACCGTGGAGAAACGAGCAGTACTTC.

The rearrangement joins TRBV9 to TRBJ2-3; TRBD2 matches 8 bases. This CDR3 is built from 15 residues. After removal of 0 bases from V and 5 bases from J, the junction contained 5 bases not matched to a gene. Germline CDR1 SGDLS, CDR2 YYNGEE. The CDR3 nucleotides read TGTGCCAGCAGCGTAGATCAGCGGGAGTTAGATACGCAGTATTTT. This gives the protein CASSVDQRELDTQYF. Filled out from reference TRBV9 and TRBJ2-3, the complete variable domain reads DSGVTQTPKHLITATGQRVTLRCSPRSGDLSVYWYQQSLDQGLQFLIQYYNGEERAKGNILERFSAQQFPDLHSELNLSSLELGDSALYFCASSVDQRELDTQYFGPGTRLTVL.

The chain links TRBV11-2 to TRBJ2-4; 16 positions agree with TRBD2. Germline V gene sequence: CDR1 SGHAT, CDR2 FQNNGV. The CDR3 contains 16 residues. J gave up 11 bases and V 1 base, and 5 bases lay outside the gene matches. DNA for the CDR3: TGTGCCAGCAGCTTAGCCGGGACTAGCGGGAGGGCCGTTCAGTACTTC. Its translation is CASSLAGTSGRAVQYF.

The chain links TRBV19 to TRBJ2-7; TRBD2 aligns across 7 bases. J was trimmed by 3 bases and V by 4 bases; bases with no gene match: 3. The V gene's germline CDR1 is LNHDA and CDR2 SQIVND (reference sequence). This CDR3 is built from 13 residues. This chain's CDR3 is CASSTASGYEQYF. As DNA, the CDR3 is TGTGCCAGTAGTACTGCTAGCGGCTACGAGCAGTACTTC.

The rearrangement uses TRBV29-1 and TRBJ1-2; a possible D gene is TRBD1 (5 bases). V was trimmed by 3 bases and J by 6 bases, leaving 11 bases between them. The length of the CDR3 is 12 residues. The V gene's germline CDR1 is SQVTM and CDR2 ANQGSEA. As DNA, the CDR3 is TGCAGCGTTGAGGTTCGCAGGGATGGCTACACCTTC. Amino acids: CSVEVRRDGYTF.

The chain is built from TRBV3-1 (or the pseudogene TRBV3-2) and TRBJ2-3; TRBD1 agrees at 10 bases. The CDR3 sequence is 15 residues long. Germline V gene data show CDR1 as LGHDT and CDR2 as YNNKEL (reference sequence). J lost 6 bases, V lost 2 bases, and 5 bases had no gene match. The CDR3 DNA sequence: TGTGCCAGCAGCCAACCCGGGACAGGGGTCGATACGCAGTATTTT. Protein product: CASSQPGTGVDTQYF.

The chain joins TRBV27 to TRBJ2-2; a weak D match, TRBD2 (6 bases). Between the trimmed V and J ends, which lost 10 bases and 3 bases, there was a span of 18 bases. This CDR3 has 15 amino acids. Germline CDR1 MNHEY, CDR2 SMNVEV (reference sequence). Here the CDR3 DNA reads TGTGCCACCAACCCCGGGAGCGGCGACACCGGGGAGCTGTTTTTT. It yields the protein CATNPGSGDTGELFF.

CDR3 nucleotides: TGTGCCACCACCGTCTGGGGAGGGGATGAAAAACTGTTTTTT. This translates into CATTVWGGDEKLFF. This sequence joins TRBV13 and TRBJ1-4; the D gene is possibly TRBD1 (5 bases). The germline CDR1 and CDR2 sequences are PRHDT and FYEKMQ (reference sequence). The V and J ends lost 10 bases and 6 bases respectively, with 18 bases between them. The CDR3 is made up of 14 amino acids.

The chain combines TRBV25-1 with TRBJ1-4; D gene ambiguous. The V gene's germline CDR1 is MGHDK and CDR2 SYGVNS. The CDR3 is 16 residues long. Deletions cut 1 base from V and 7 bases from J, with 16 bases between. This CDR3 is CASSESGRNPGEKLFF. Here the CDR3 DNA reads TGTGCCAGCAGTGAATCCGGCAGAAATCCAGGTGAAAAACTGTTTTTT.

The chain employs TRBV3-1 (or the pseudogene TRBV3-2) and TRBJ2-3, with 11 bases matching TRBD2. J gave up 10 bases and V 0 bases, and 6 bases lay outside the gene matches. This CDR3 region has 15 residues. CDR1 is LGHDT and CDR2 is YNNKEL in the germline V gene (reference sequence). Here the CDR3 DNA reads TGTGCCAGCAGCCAAGAAGTAGCGGGGGGGATTCCGCAGTATTTT. Protein sequence: CASSQEVAGGIPQYF.

The V call is TRBV6-5, the J call TRBJ1-5; D might be TRBD1 (5 bases). The CDR3 is made up of 15 amino acids. Germline lookup yields CDR1 MNHEY and CDR2 SVGAGI. Trimming pared 8 bases from V and 0 bases from J, leaving 14 bases between. CDR3 DNA sequence: TGTGCCAGCGGTACAGGTACCGATAGCAATCAGCCCCAGCATTTT. Translated, it gives CASGTGTDSNQPQHF.

The rearrangement links TRBV19 to TRBJ2-3, with TRBD1 as a possible D gene (5 bases). V lost 6 bases, J lost 9 bases, and 13 bases lay in between. The CDR3 consists of 12 residues. The germline V gene has CDR1 LNHDA and CDR2 SQIVND (reference sequence). CDR3 sequence: CASSPGQGTQYF. The DNA of the CDR3 is TGTGCCAGTAGCCCCGGCCAGGGAACGCAGTATTTT.

The chain is built from TRBV23-1 and TRBJ1-5; D is perhaps TRBD1 (6 bases). TRBV23-1 is known as an ORF, though its function is uncertain. V lost 11 bases, J lost 3 bases, and 14 bases lay in between. The CDR3 runs 13 residues. The CDR3 DNA is TGCGCCGAGGTCCCGGGACACAATCAGCCCCAGCATTTT. Translating it yields CAEVPGHNQPQHF.

This clone has more than one count but fewer than ten. This rearrangement joins TRBV19 to TRBJ1-2; 10 positions match TRBD1. With 5 bases clipped from V and 2 bases from J, the junction kept 14 bases outside the gene matches. The V gene's germline CDR1 is LNHDA and CDR2 SQIVND (reference sequence). CDR3 size: 18 residues. The DNA of the CDR3 is TGTGCCAGTAGTGACAACCGGGACAGGGGATCCCCGAACTATGGCTACACCTTC. Translating gives CASSDNRDRGSPNYGYTF.

This chain uses TRBV3-1 (or the pseudogene TRBV3-2) with TRBJ2-7; tentatively, D is TRBD2 (6 bases). This CDR3 spans 12 amino acids. The ends were cut back, 0 bases at V and 12 bases at J, with 12 bases in the middle. From germline, CDR1 is LGHDT and CDR2 YNNKEL (reference sequence). The DNA of the CDR3 is TGTGCCAGCAGCCAAGATTTAGGGAGGCTGTACTTC. Its translation is CASSQDLGRLYF.